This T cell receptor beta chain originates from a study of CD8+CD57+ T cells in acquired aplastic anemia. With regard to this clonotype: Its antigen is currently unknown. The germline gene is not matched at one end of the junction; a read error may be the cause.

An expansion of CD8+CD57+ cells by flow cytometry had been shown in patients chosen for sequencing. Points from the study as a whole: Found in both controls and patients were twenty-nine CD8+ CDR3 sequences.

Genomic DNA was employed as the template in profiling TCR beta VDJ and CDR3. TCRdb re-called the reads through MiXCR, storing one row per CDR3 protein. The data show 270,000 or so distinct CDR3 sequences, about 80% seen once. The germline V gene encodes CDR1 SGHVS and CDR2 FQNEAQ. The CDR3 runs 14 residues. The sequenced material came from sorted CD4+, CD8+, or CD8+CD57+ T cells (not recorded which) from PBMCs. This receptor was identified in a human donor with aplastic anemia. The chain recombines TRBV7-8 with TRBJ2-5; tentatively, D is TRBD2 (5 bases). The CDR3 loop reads CATSIAREHDTQYF. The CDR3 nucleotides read TGTGCCACCAGCATAGCGAGAGAGCACGATACGCAGTACTTC. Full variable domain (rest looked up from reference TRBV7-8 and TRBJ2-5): GAGVSQSPRYKVAKRGQDVALRCDPISGHVSLFWYQQALGQGPEFLTYFQNEAQLDKSGLPSDRFFAERPEGSVSTLKIQRTQQEDSAVYLCATSIAREHDTQYFGPGTRLLVL.